One and the same sample provided the 18 T cell receptor beta chains below, sequenced in a study of early T cells in non-severe SARS-CoV-2 infection. TCRdb re-called the 5' RACE reads with MiXCR, one entry per CDR3 protein. Of 90,000 to 120,000 distinct CDR3 sequences in the sample, 9.5% to 13% were seen once. The material sequenced was whole blood. Receptors were obtained from an adult who was a healthcare worker with PCR-confirmed SARS-CoV-2 infection or an uninfected control (not recorded which).

This clonotype was detected only once. The chain carries TRBV6-1 and TRBJ1-2; D is ambiguous. The germline V gene has CDR1 MNHNS and CDR2 SASEGT. Between the trimmed V and J ends, which lost 7 bases and 4 bases, there was a span of 25 bases. This CDR3 region has 17 residues. CDR3 in amino acids: CASTIKGTALTSYGYTF. CDR3 DNA: TGTGCCAGCACCATTAAAGGAACAGCCTTAACCTCCTATGGCTACACCTTC.

About this clonotype itself: A read error is possible here, since a much larger clone lies one base away. This chain links TRBV5-5 with TRBJ2-7, with 9 nucleotides matching TRBD1. Unmatched junction bases numbered 11, after V lost 4 bases and J lost 9 bases. The CDR3 is 14 residues long. Germline V gene lookup returns CDR1 SGHKS and CDR2 YYEKEE (reference sequence). CDR3 in DNA: TGTGCCAGCAGCATCAGGGACAGGGCAGTTGGGCAGTACTTC. Amino acid sequence: CASSIRDRAVGQYF.

This clonotype turned up a few times. The chain couples TRBV12-3 or TRBV12-4 to TRBJ2-7, with a weak D call TRBD2 (6 bases). V was clipped by 3 bases and J by 0 bases, with 12 bases between them. This CDR3 region has 15 residues. CDR3 loop: CASSFPGLNSYEQYF. The CDR3 DNA reads as TGTGCCAGCAGTTTTCCGGGACTGAACTCCTACGAGCAGTACTTC.

This chain joins TRBV5-1 and TRBJ1-1, with D perhaps matching TRBD1 (5 bases). This CDR3 contains 14 residues. The V end lost 4 bases, the J end lost 0 bases, and 10 bases lay between the germline ends. Germline assignment: CDR1 SGHRS and CDR2 YFSETQ. CDR3 sequence reads: CASSGGLMNTEAFF. The CDR3 bases are TGCGCCAGCAGCGGGGGACTGATGAACACTGAAGCTTTCTTT.

The rearrangement uses TRBV28 and TRBJ1-2; no firm D call. The germline V and J ends were trimmed by 7 bases and 6 bases, with 12 bases remaining between them. CDR1 MDHEN and CDR2 SYDVKM come from the germline V gene. The CDR3 sequence is 12 residues long. The CDR3 loop is CASMRGLNGYTF. Written as DNA, the CDR3 is TGTGCCAGCATGAGAGGTCTGAATGGCTACACCTTC.

CDR3 protein: CASSSTGASYLMNEQYF. The CDR3, as DNA: TGTGCCAGCAGCTCCACAGGGGCCTCCTACCTGATGAACGAGCAGTACTTC. The chain has TRBV11-2 and TRBJ2-7, with 7 bases that match TRBD1. V gave up 4 bases and J gave up 5 bases; unmatched junction bases: 17. This CDR3 region has 17 residues. The germline V gene encodes CDR1 SGHAT and CDR2 FQNNGV. Filled out from reference TRBV11-2 and TRBJ2-7, the complete variable domain reads EAGVAQSPRYKIIEKRQSVAFWCNPISGHATLYWYQQILGQGPKLLIQFQNNGVVDDSQLPKDRFSAERLKGVDSTLKIQPAKLEDSAVYLCASSSTGASYLMNEQYFGPGTRLTVT.

Points on this clonotype: Lacking the conserved final phenylalanine or tryptophan, this CDR3 likely reflects a read error. V and J are TRBV7-9 and TRBJ1-6; D call uncertain. This CDR3 region has 14 residues. The V gene's germline CDR1 is SEHNR and CDR2 FQNEAQ (reference sequence). Trimming took 3 bases from V and 9 from J, leaving 12 bases between them. CDR3 DNA sequence: TGTGCCAGCAGCTTCAAAGGCGGAGGTTCACCCCTCCACTCT. This sequence encodes CASSFKGGGSPLHS.

This clonotype has ten or more counts. V is TRBV28 and J is TRBJ2-7; the D is unclear. Deletions cut 8 bases from V and 2 bases from J, with 16 bases between. Germline V gene lookup returns CDR1 MDHEN and CDR2 SYDVKM. The CDR3 consists of 14 residues. The CDR3 DNA sequence: TGTGCCAGCCAGTTGGGGTCGGAAACCTACGAGCAGTACTTC. Its protein product is CASQLGSETYEQYF.

At least ten counts were recorded for this clonotype. The V call is TRBV5-1, the J call TRBJ2-4, with unresolved D. This CDR3 spans 15 amino acids. Germline CDR1 and CDR2: SGHRS and YFSETQ. Between the trimmed V and J ends, which lost 0 bases and 3 bases, there was a span of 10 bases. CDR3 loop: CASSLGRPSKNIQYF. The CDR3 bases are TGCGCCAGCAGCTTGGGGCGGCCGAGCAAAAACATTCAGTACTTC.

V usage is TRBV6-5 and J usage is TRBJ2-7; the D call may be TRBD1 or TRBD2 (5 bases each). Germline CDR1 reads MNHEY; CDR2 reads SVGAGI. V lost 1 base and J 7 bases, leaving 17 bases between the germline ends. The CDR3 contains 15 residues. The CDR3 region is CASSYFQAEGREQYF. The CDR3, as DNA: TGTGCCAGCAGTTACTTCCAGGCTGAGGGGCGGGAGCAGTACTTC.

V gene TRBV19 combines with J gene TRBJ2-4, with D perhaps being TRBD1 or TRBD2 (5 bases each). The V end was cut by 6 bases, the J end by 2 bases, with 20 bases between. Germline-derived CDR1 and CDR2 are LNHDA and SQIVND (reference sequence). The CDR3 consists of 17 residues. CDR3 coding DNA: TGTGCCAGTAGATCCCCCGGGACCGATTGGTCCAAAAACATTCAGTACTTC. It is translated as CASRSPGTDWSKNIQYF.

V usage is TRBV2 and J usage is TRBJ1-3, with 9 bases aligning to TRBD1. Germline CDR1 is SNHLY and CDR2 is FYNNEI. With V trimmed by 5 bases and J by 0 bases, 8 bases remained unmatched. The CDR3 covers 17 residues. The CDR3 loop is CASSPGQGRSSGNTIYF. The DNA of the CDR3 is TGTGCCAGCAGTCCCGGACAGGGGAGAAGCTCTGGAAACACCATATATTTT.

This clonotype has at least ten counts. The J gene is TRBJ2-5, the V gene TRBV4-1; D uncertain. V was cut by 2 bases and J by 1 base, with 11 bases left in between. CDR1 is MGHRA, CDR2 YSYEKL, per germline. There are 15 residues in the CDR3. The CDR3 is CASSQRTRLQETQYF. For the CDR3, the DNA is TGCGCCAGCAGCCAAAGAACGAGACTCCAAGAGACCCAGTACTTC.

The chain joins TRBV20-1 to TRBJ2-7; D perhaps matches TRBD2 (6 bases). The ends were cut back, 2 bases at V and 5 bases at J, with 16 bases in the middle. Germline V gene lookup returns CDR1 DFQATT and CDR2 SNEGSKA (reference sequence). The CDR3 contains 14 residues. In DNA form, the CDR3 reads TGCAGTGCTAGAACCGGGACTGGGGGGAACGAGCAGTACTTC. Translating it yields CSARTGTGGNEQYF.

This clonotype was found many times. V is TRBV11-1 and J is TRBJ2-3, with 8 positions matching TRBD2. Germline V gene data show CDR1 as SGHAT and CDR2 as FQDESV (reference sequence). The V gene end was trimmed by 6 bases and the J gene end by 1 base; junction bases not matched to a gene: 6. This CDR3 spans 15 amino acids. CDR3 sequence (DNA): TGTGCCAGCAGGTCCGGGAGGGGAGGCACAGATACGCAGTATTTT. This sequence encodes CASRSGRGGTDTQYF.

This clonotype was counted many times. The J gene is TRBJ2-3, the V gene TRBV11-2; tentative D call: TRBD2 (6 bases). V was pared by 6 bases and J by 2 bases, with 12 bases between. Germline loops: CDR1 SGHAT, CDR2 FQNNGV. The CDR3 is 14 amino acids. CDR3 sequence reads: CASSLRGSTDTQYF. The DNA for the CDR3 is TGTGCCAGCAGTTTGCGGGGATCCACAGATACGCAGTATTTT.

This clonotype came up a few times. The J gene is TRBJ2-1, the V gene TRBV27; D not certain. This CDR3 contains 14 residues. CDR1 is MNHEY and CDR2 is SMNVEV in the germline V gene (reference sequence). The germline V and J ends were trimmed by 5 bases and 6 bases, with 14 bases remaining between them. The CDR3 DNA is TGTGCCAGCAGTCTAACCCAGGACCCCAATGAGCAGTTCTTC. Its translation is CASSLTQDPNEQFF.

This clonotype was recorded at least ten times. The chain has TRBV9 and TRBJ2-7; TRBD2 is a possible D gene (7 bases). The CDR3 sequence is 14 residues long. CDR1 is SGDLS and CDR2 is YYNGEE in the germline V gene. V gave up 4 bases and J gave up 11 bases, with 22 bases separating them. The CDR3 loop reads CASSPWGGAEEEYF. The CDR3 nucleotides read TGTGCCAGCAGCCCCTGGGGGGGGGCGGAAGAGGAGTACTTC.